The next 6 T cell receptor beta chains were all read from a single sample in a study of chemoradiotherapy in HPV16-positive cancers. Here immunoSEQ multiplex PCR was the method, and the copy in TCRdb shows in-frame clones only, minus some. Of 8,000 to 9,000 clones listed, about 89% are singletons. The sample consisted of blood, taken from a patient who underwent chemoradiotherapy. The source is a human donor with HPV-associated anogenital cancer.

The gene calls are TRBV5-4 and TRBJ2-7, with 8 bases that match TRBD2. The CDR3 has 17 residues. V was clipped by 4 bases and J by 3 bases; unmatched bases: 15. Germline V gives CDR1 SGHNT, CDR2 YYREEE (reference sequence). The CDR3 reads CASSPGAGRAVSYEQYF. The CDR3 bases are TGTGCCAGCAGCCCTGGGGCCGGGAGGGCCGTAAGCTACGAGCAGTACTTC. The full variable domain, its missing parts supplied by reference TRBV5-4 and TRBJ2-7, is ETGVTQSPTHLIKTRGQQVTLRCSSQSGHNTVSWYQQALGQGPQFIFQYYREEENGRGNFPPRFSGLQFPNYSSELNVNALELDDSALYLCASSPGAGRAVSYEQYFGPGTRLTVT.

Here the CDR3 DNA reads TGCGCCAGCAGCCAGCCATTCGCAGAATGGGATGAAAAACTGTTTTTT. This gives the protein CASSQPFAEWDEKLFF. The chain joins TRBV4-1 to TRBJ1-4; D is uncertain. Germline values: CDR1 MGHRA, CDR2 YSYEKL. This CDR3 is built from 16 residues. Trimming left V 3 bases short and J 6 bases short, with 17 bases between.

This clone was found once. CDR3 sequence (DNA): TGTGCCAGCTCACCGGGGGAGGTGCAGTTCTTC. This sequence encodes CASSPGEVQFF. The chain combines TRBV18 with TRBJ2-1; D is possibly TRBD2 (6 bases). The V gene lost 3 bases and the J gene lost 12 bases, with 9 bases spanning the gap. The CDR3 is 11 residues long. Germline-derived CDR1 and CDR2 are KGHSH and LQKENI.

The V and J genes are TRBV19 and TRBJ1-2, with a possible D match to TRBD1 (6 bases). V was trimmed by 5 bases and J by 5 bases, leaving 18 bases between them. Germline CDR1 and CDR2: LNHDA and SQIVND (reference sequence). This CDR3 is built from 15 residues. For the CDR3, the DNA is TGTGCCAGTAGTGGTAAAGGACAGCCCGATTATGGCTACACCTTC. Its translation: CASSGKGQPDYGYTF.

The chain links TRBV4-2 to TRBJ2-7, with TRBD1 matching over 8 bases. CDR3 length: 16 amino acids. V dropped 0 bases and J dropped 2; count of bases not matched to a gene: 6. Looked up from germline, CDR1 is LGHNA and CDR2 is YNFKEQ. DNA of the CDR3: TGTGCCAGCAGCCAAGAGCCGGACAGGGCAGCCTACGAGCAGTACTTC. Translated: CASSQEPDRAAYEQYF.

This rearrangement joins TRBV15 to TRBJ2-7; D possibly corresponds to TRBD2 (5 bases). Trimming pared 1 base from V and 3 bases from J, leaving 10 bases between. Germline V gene sequence: CDR1 LNHNV, CDR2 YYDKDF (reference sequence). The CDR3 loop spans 14 amino acids. CDR3 amino acids: CATSRGTSGYEQYF. CDR3 nucleotides: TGTGCCACCAGCAGAGGGACCAGCGGCTACGAGCAGTACTTC.